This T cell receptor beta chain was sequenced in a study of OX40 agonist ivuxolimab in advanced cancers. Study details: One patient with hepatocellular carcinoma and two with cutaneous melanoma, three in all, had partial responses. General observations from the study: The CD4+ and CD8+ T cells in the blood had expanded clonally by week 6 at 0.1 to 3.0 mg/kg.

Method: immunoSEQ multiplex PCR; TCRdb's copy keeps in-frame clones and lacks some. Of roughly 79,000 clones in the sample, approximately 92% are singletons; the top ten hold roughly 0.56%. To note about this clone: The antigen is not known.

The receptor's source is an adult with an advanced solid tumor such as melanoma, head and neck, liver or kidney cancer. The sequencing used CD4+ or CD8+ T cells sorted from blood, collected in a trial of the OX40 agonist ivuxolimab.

CDR3 DNA sequence: TGTGCCAGCAGCCCAGGACTAGCGGGAGGTTACACCGGGGAGCTGTTTTTT. Its translation: CASSPGLAGGYTGELFF. The V gene is TRBV11-3, the J gene TRBJ2-2; the match to TRBD2 covers 14 bases. The V gene's germline CDR1 is SGHNT and CDR2 YENEEA. Losses at the gene ends were 5 bases for V and 3 bases for J; bases not matched to a gene: 5. The CDR3 runs to 17 residues.